This T cell receptor (beta chain) is from a study of blood T cell repertoires in COVID-19. CDR1 and CDR2 (germline): SEHNR, FQNEAQ (reference sequence). The CDR3 sequence is 15 residues long. The junction had 3 bases not matched to a gene; V was cut back by 4 bases and J by 3 bases. Which cohort a participant joined came from the clinical history participants gave. Two negative PCRs, clearance, or symptom resolution were required of recovered Cohort 3 donors. TCRdb keeps only in-frame clones here, not all; method: immunoSEQ multiplex PCR. The data hold 250,000 to 300,000 clones, with roughly 89% observed a single time.

V is TRBV7-9 and J is TRBJ2-3; TRBD2 matches 11 bases. Sequencing was done on a sample of PBMCs or T cells enriched from blood (not recorded which). This receptor was taken from a woman in her 40s who had recovered from COVID-19. CDR3 in amino acids: CASSSSGRSTDTQYF. The DNA of the CDR3 is TGTGCCAGCAGCTCTAGCGGGAGGTCGACAGATACGCAGTATTTT.